The clone carrying this TCR beta chain was detected ten times or more. Its target is unknown. Arm-PCR of CDR3 regions with iRepertoire HTBI primers generated TCR beta libraries. TCRdb ran MiXCR on the multiplex PCR reads and lists one entry per CDR3 protein. The top ten clones hold 13% to 15% of a sample with 350,000 to 500,000 distinct CDR3 sequences, around 20% of them seen once. This specimen comes from a study of regulatory T cells in long-lasting Graves disease. Time point denoted: persistent/refractory GD, antithyroid drugs over 5 years with positive TRAb. Isolated PBMC RNA provided the starting material for the TCR library. Study-level points and caveats: Examination was confined to peripheral blood, excluding thyroid tissue. Patients whose Graves' disease persisted exhibited lower TCR diversity than those newly diagnosed.

Trimming stripped 4 bases from V and 3 bases from J, with 6 bases between. The V gene's germline CDR1 is MDHEN and CDR2 SYDVKM. The CDR3 covers 13 residues. This specimen was peripheral blood mononuclear cells (PBMCs), taken when the disease was refractory, from a patient treated with antithyroid drugs. This chain connects TRBV28 to TRBJ2-2; D not certain. The receptor was derived from a female donor with Graves disease. CDR3 DNA sequence: TGTGCCAGCAGTTCTGCGGACACCGGGGAGCTGTTTTTT. Amino acid sequence: CASSSADTGELFF.